The following is a T cell receptor (beta chain) sequence with its context. The data derive from a study of blood T cell repertoires in COVID-19. In the study overall: PBMCs, B-cell-depleted T cells, or T cells were the source of the cDNA or gDNA that made up the material.

In germline, CDR1 is SGHNT, CDR2 YYREEE (reference sequence). The germline V and J ends were trimmed by 1 base and 0 bases, with 10 bases remaining between them. The CDR3 is 15 residues long. In the study's own analysis: Amplification from reference gene primers served as the basis for estimated nucleated cell counts. Sequencing used immunoSEQ multiplex PCR; TCRdb keeps in-frame clones, though not all of them. V, J and clone size are taken as reported in that table, and D and trimming were inferred from the DNA itself. Of 150,000 to 200,000 clones detected, around 83% appear once; the ten largest clones hold roughly 3.1%. Study members were between roughly 18 and 90 years old and lived in around 24 US regions. A PCR-confirmed or clinician-diagnosed COVID-19 case had contacted exposed participants within 2 weeks of entry.

The chain has TRBV5-4 and TRBJ1-2; no clear D. The specimen sequenced was PBMCs or T cells enriched from blood (not recorded which). This TCR was sampled from a woman aged 25 to 45 who had been exposed to COVID-19. CDR3 bases: TGTGCCAGCAGCTTGTATAGGAGTCCTAACTATGGCTACACCTTC. This encodes CASSLYRSPNYGYTF.